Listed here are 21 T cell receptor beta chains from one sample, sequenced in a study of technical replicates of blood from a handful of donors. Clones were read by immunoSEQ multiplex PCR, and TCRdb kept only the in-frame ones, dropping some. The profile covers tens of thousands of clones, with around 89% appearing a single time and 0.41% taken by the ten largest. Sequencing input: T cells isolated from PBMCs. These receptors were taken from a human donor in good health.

This CDR3 is CASSPPPGGETQYF. For the CDR3, the DNA is TGTGCCAGCTCACCACCCCCGGGAGGGGAGACCCAGTACTTC. This sequence joins TRBV18 and TRBJ2-5; 8 bases agree with TRBD2. The CDR3 has 14 amino acids. The germline V gene encodes CDR1 KGHSH and CDR2 LQKENI. V lost 0 bases and J lost 5; bases outside the gene matches: 2.

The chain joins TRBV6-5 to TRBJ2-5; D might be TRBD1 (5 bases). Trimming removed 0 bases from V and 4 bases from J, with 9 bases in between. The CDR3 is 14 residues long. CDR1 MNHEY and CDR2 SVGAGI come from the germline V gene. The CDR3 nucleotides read TGTGCCAGCAGTTACTCGAAAGGGGCAGAGACCCAGTACTTC. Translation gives CASSYSKGAETQYF.

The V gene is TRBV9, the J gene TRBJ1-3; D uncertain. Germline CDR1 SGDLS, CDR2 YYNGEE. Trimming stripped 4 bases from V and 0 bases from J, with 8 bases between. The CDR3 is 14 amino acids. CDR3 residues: CASSSRDSGNTIYF. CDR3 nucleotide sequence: TGTGCCAGCAGCTCCCGGGACTCTGGAAACACCATATATTTT.

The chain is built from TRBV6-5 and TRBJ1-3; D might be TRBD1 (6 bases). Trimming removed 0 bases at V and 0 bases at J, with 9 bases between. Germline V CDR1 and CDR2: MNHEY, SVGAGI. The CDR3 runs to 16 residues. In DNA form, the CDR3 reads TGTGCCAGCAGTTACTCGAAGACAGGCTCTGGAAACACCATATATTTT. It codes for CASSYSKTGSGNTIYF.

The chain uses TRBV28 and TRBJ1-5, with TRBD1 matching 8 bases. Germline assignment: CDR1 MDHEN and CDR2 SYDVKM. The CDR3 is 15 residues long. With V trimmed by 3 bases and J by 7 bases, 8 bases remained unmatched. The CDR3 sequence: CASSFPLTGDQPQHF. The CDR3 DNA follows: TGTGCCAGCAGTTTCCCACTGACAGGGGACCAGCCCCAGCATTTT.

The CDR3 is CASSALETYGYTF. The CDR3, as DNA: TGTGCCAGCAGTGCATTGGAGACTTATGGCTACACCTTC. V usage is TRBV25-1 and J usage is TRBJ1-2; D not resolved. The length of the CDR3 is 13 residues. Trimming removed 4 bases from V and 5 bases from J, with 11 bases in between. In germline, CDR1 is MGHDK, CDR2 SYGVNS.

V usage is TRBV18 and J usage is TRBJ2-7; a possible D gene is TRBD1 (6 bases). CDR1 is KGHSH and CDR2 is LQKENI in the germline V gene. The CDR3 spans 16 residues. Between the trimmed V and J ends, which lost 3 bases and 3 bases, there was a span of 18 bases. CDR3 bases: TGTGCCAGCTCACCTCAGGCCCAAGGGGGTAACTACGAGCAGTACTTC. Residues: CASSPQAQGGNYEQYF.

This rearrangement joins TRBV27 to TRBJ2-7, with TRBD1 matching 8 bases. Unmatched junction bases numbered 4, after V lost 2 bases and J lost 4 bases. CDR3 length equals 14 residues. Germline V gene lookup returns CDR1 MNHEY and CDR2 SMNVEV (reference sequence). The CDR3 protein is CASSLTGDRYEQYF. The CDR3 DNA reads TGTGCCAGCAGTTTAACCGGGGACAGGTACGAGCAGTACTTC.

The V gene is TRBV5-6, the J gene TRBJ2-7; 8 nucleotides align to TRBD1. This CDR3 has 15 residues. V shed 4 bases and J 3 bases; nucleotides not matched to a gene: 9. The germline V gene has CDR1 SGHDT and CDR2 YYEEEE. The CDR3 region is CASSHLRTGYYEQYF. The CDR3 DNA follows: TGTGCCAGCAGCCACCTCCGGACAGGGTACTACGAGCAGTACTTC. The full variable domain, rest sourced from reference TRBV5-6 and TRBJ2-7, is DAGVTQSPTHLIKTRGQQVTLRCSPKSGHDTVSWYQQALGQGPQFIFQYYEEEERQRGNFPDRFSGHQFPNYSSELNVNALLLGDSALYLCASSHLRTGYYEQYFGPGTRLTVT.

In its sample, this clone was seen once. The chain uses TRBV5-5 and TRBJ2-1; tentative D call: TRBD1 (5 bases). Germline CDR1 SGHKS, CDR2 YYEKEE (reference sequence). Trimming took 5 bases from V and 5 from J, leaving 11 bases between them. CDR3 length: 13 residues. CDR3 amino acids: CASSYGAHNEQFF. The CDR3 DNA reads TGTGCCAGCAGTTATGGGGCTCACAATGAGCAGTTCTTC.

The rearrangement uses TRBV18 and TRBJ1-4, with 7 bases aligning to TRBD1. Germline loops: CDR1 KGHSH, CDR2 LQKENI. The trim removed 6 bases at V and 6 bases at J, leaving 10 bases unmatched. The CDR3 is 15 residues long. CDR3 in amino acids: CASSTEDRLYEKLFF. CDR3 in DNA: TGTGCCAGCTCGACCGAGGACAGGCTTTATGAAAAACTGTTTTTT.

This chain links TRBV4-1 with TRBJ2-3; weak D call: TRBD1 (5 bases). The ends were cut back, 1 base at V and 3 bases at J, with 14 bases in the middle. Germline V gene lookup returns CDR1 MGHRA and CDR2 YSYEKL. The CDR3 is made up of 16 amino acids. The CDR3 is CASSQGTPLKTDTQYF. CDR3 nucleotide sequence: TGCGCCAGCAGCCAAGGGACACCTCTCAAAACAGATACGCAGTATTTT.

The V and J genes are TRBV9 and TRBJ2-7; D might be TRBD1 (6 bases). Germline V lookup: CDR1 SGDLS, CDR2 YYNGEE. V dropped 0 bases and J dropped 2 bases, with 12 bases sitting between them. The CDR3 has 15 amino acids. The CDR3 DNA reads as TGTGCCAGCAGCGTAGATTACAGGGTCACCTACGAGCAGTACTTC. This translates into CASSVDYRVTYEQYF.

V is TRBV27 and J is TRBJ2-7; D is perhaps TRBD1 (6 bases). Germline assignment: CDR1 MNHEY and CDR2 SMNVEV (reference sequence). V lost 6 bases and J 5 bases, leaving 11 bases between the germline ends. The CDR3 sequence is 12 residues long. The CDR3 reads CASRQGINEQYF. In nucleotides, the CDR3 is TGTGCCAGCAGGCAGGGGATCAACGAGCAGTACTTC.

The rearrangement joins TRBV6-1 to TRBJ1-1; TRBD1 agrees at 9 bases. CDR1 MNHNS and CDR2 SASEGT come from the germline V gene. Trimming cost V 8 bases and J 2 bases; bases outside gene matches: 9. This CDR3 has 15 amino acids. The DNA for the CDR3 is TGTGCCAGCGGGACCGGGACAGGGCTAAACACTGAAGCTTTCTTT. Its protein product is CASGTGTGLNTEAFF.

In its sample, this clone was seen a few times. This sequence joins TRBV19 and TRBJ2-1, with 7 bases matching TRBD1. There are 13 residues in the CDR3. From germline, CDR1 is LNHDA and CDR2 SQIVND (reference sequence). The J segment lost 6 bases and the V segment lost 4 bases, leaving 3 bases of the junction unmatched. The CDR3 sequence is CASSRDRFNEQFF. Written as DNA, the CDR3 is TGTGCCAGTAGTAGGGACAGATTCAATGAGCAGTTCTTC. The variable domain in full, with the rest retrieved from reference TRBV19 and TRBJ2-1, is DGGITQSPKYLFRKEGQNVTLSCEQNLNHDAMYWYRQDPGQGLRLIYYSQIVNDFQKGDIAEGYSVSREKKESFPLTVTSAQKNPTAFYLCASSRDRFNEQFFGPGTRLTVL.

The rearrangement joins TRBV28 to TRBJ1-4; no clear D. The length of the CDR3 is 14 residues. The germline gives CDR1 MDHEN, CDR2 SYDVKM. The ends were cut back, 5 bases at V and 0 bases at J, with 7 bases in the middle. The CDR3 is CASSTQSTNEKLFF. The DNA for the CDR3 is TGTGCCAGCAGTACCCAGTCAACTAATGAAAAACTGTTTTTT.

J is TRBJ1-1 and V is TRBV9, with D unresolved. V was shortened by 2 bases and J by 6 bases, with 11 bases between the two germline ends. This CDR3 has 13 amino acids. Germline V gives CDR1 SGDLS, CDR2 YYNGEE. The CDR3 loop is CASSVSGGAEAFF. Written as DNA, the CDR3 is TGTGCCAGCAGCGTTAGTGGCGGCGCTGAAGCTTTCTTT. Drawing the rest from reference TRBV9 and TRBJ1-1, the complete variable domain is DSGVTQTPKHLITATGQRVTLRCSPRSGDLSVYWYQQSLDQGLQFLIQYYNGEERAKGNILERFSAQQFPDLHSELNLSSLELGDSALYFCASSVSGGAEAFFGQGTRLTVV.

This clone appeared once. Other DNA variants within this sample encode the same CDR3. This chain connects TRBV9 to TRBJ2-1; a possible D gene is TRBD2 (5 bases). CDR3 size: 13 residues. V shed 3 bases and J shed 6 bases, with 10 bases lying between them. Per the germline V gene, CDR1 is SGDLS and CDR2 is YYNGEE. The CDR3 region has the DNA TGTGCCAGCAGCGGTGGACTGTTCAATGAGCAGTTCTTC. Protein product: CASSGGLFNEQFF.

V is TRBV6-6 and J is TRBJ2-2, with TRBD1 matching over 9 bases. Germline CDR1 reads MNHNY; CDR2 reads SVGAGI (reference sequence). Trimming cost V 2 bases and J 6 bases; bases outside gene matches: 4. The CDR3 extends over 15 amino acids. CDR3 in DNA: TGTGCCAGCAGTTACCCCGGGACAGGGCCCGGGGAGCTGTTTTTT. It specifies CASSYPGTGPGELFF.

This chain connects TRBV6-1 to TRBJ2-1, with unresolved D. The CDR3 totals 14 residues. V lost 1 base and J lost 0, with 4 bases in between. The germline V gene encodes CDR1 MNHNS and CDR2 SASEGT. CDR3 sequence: CASSEVGSYNEQFF. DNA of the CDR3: TGTGCCAGCAGTGAAGTCGGCTCCTACAATGAGCAGTTCTTC.